These T cell receptor beta chains were read from a single sample in a study of blood T cell repertoires in COVID-19. TCRdb keeps only in-frame clones here, not all; method: immunoSEQ multiplex PCR. The table includes approximately 300,000 clones, under 90% detected once. The sequencing input was peripheral blood. The receptor source for this set is a woman in her 30s with COVID-19, enrolled during active disease. The CDR3 runs from the conserved cysteine through the conserved F or W. The D gene is left open where the match is weak. Clone size is not always given. Where it is, it says once, few, many or a class for expanded clones.

CASSNPGQGVYEQYF | TGTGCCAGTAGTAACCCGGGACAGGGGGTCTACGAGCAGTACTTC | TRBD1 | TRBJ2-7 | TRBV19 | NA
CAGSLDPRAEAFF | TGTGCCGGCAGCTTAGATCCTCGGGCTGAAGCTTTCTTT | NA | TRBJ1-1 | TRBV7-2 | NA
CASSFRSAGGNTIYF | TGTGCCAGCAGTTTTCGATCGGCAGGGGGAAACACCATATATTTT | NA | TRBJ1-3 | TRBV28 | few
CASSLRRGRGGYTF | TGTGCCAGCAGCTTACGCCGAGGGCGGGGTGGCTACACCTTC | NA | TRBJ1-2 | TRBV7-8 | NA
CASIPGDSGNTIYF | TGTGCCAGCATCCCAGGGGACTCTGGAAACACCATATATTTT | NA | TRBJ1-3 | TRBV7-8 | NA
CASQDSGNQPQHF | TGTGCCAGCCAAGACAGCGGCAATCAGCCCCAGCATTTT | NA | TRBJ1-5 | TRBV2 | few
CASSEFEREKLFF | TGTGCCAGCAGTGAGTTCGAGAGAGAAAAACTGTTTTTT | NA | TRBJ1-4 | TRBV6-1 | NA
CASSQGGAGYGYTF | TGTGCCAGCAGCCAAGGCGGGGCAGGCTATGGCTACACCTTC | NA | TRBJ1-2 | TRBV3-1/TRBV3-2 | NA
CASSVGQGSGEQFF | TGTGCCAGCAGCGTAGGCCAGGGGTCGGGTGAGCAGTTCTTC | NA | TRBJ2-1 | TRBV9 | NA
CASSLSQGYEQYF | TGCGCCAGCAGCCTCTCACAGGGGTACGAGCAGTACTTC | TRBD1 | TRBJ2-7 | TRBV4-1 | few
CASSYKGAEAFF | TGTGCCAGCAGTTACAAGGGGGCGGAAGCTTTCTTT | TRBD1 | TRBJ1-1 | TRBV6-2/TRBV6-3 | NA
CASSFLAGSSYNSPLHF | TGTGCCAGCAGTTTTCTTGCGGGCAGCTCCTATAATTCACCCCTCCACTTT | NA | TRBJ1-6 | TRBV28 | NA
CASSRGLSNYGYTF | TGTGCCAGCAGTCGGGGACTTTCGAACTATGGCTACACCTTC | NA | TRBJ1-2 | TRBV2 | NA
CATSGQGNEQFF | TGTGCCACCAGTGGTCAGGGAAATGAGCAGTTCTTC | NA | TRBJ2-1 | TRBV24-1 | NA